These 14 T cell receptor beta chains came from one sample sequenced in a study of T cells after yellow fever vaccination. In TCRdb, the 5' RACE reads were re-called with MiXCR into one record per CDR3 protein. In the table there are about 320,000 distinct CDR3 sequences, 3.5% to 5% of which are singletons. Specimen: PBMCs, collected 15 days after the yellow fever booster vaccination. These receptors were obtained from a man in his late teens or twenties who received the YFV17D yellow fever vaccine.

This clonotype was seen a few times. CDR3 DNA sequence: TGTGCCAGCAGCTTAGCGGTTAGGGGGCTCGTTTCACCCCTCCACTTT. Its protein is CASSLAVRGLVSPLHF. The chain couples TRBV7-2 to TRBJ1-6, with 7 positions matching TRBD1. CDR3 length: 16 amino acids. V shed 0 bases, J shed 9 bases, and the junction held 8 bases outside the gene matches. Germline CDR1 SGHTA, CDR2 FQGNSA.

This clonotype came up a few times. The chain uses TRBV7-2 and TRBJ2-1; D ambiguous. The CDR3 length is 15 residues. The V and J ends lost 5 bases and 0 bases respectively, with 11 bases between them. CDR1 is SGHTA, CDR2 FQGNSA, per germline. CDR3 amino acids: CASSPFKGSYNEQFF. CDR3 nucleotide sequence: TGTGCCAGCAGCCCCTTCAAAGGCTCCTACAATGAGCAGTTCTTC.

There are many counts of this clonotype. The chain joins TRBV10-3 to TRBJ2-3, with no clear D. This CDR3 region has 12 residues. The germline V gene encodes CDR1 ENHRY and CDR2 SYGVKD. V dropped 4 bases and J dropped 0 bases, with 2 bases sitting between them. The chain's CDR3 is CAISASTDTQYF. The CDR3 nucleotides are TGTGCCATCAGTGCTAGCACAGATACGCAGTATTTT.

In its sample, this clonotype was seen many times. CDR3 nucleotides: TGCGCCAGCAGCCAGGTGGACAGGGGTGACGACGAGCAGTACTTC. Encoded protein: CASSQVDRGDDEQYF. The genes are TRBV4-1 and TRBJ2-7; 9 bases are shared with TRBD1. The V gene's germline CDR1 is MGHRA and CDR2 YSYEKL. The CDR3 covers 15 residues. V trimming: 3 bases; J trimming: 5 bases; junction bases outside the gene matches: 8.

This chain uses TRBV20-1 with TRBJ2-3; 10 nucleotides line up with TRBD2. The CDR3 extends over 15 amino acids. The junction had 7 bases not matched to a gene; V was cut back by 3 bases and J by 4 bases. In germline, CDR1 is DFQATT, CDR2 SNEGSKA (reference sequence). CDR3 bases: TGCAGTGCTAGGATTAGCGGGGGGTGGGCAGATACGCAGTATTTT. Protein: CSARISGGWADTQYF.

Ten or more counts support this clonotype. The CDR3 nucleotides are TGTGCCACCCAAAGGATAGATCAGCCCCAGCATTTT. This gives the protein CATQRIDQPQHF. The chain links TRBV7-9 to TRBJ1-5; the D is unclear. The CDR3 loop spans 12 amino acids. V was clipped by 10 bases and J by 5 bases, with 12 bases between them. CDR1 SEHNR and CDR2 FQNEAQ come from the germline V gene (reference sequence).

CDR3 in DNA: TGTGCCACCAGCAGGAATAACGGGGTCGAGACCCAGTACTTC. This translates into CATSRNNGVETQYF. The chain combines TRBV15 with TRBJ2-5; tentatively, D is TRBD2 (5 bases). The germline V and J ends were trimmed by 3 bases and 5 bases, with 13 bases remaining between them. The CDR3 is 14 residues long. Germline V CDR1 and CDR2: LNHNV, YYDKDF (reference sequence).

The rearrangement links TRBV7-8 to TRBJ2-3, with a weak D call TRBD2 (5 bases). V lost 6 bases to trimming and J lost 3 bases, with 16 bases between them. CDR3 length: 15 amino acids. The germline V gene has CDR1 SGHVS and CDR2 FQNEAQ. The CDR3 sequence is CASSPSPGITDTQYF. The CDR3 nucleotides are TGTGCCAGCAGTCCCAGTCCGGGGATTACAGATACGCAGTATTTT.

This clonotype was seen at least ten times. The CDR3 protein is CASSHLDDEQFF. CDR3 DNA: TGTGCCAGCAGCCACCTAGACGATGAGCAGTTCTTC. V and J are TRBV7-3 and TRBJ2-1; D gene unclear. The CDR3 spans 12 residues. V lost 5 bases and J lost 8, with 10 bases in between. Germline V gene sequence: CDR1 SGHTA, CDR2 FQGTGA.

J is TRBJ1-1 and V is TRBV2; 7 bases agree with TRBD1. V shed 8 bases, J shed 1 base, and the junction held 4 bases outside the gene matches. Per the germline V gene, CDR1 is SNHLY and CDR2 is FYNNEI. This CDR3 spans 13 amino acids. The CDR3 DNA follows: TGTGCCAGCGCCGGGACAGCGAACACTGAAGCTTTCTTT. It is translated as CASAGTANTEAFF.

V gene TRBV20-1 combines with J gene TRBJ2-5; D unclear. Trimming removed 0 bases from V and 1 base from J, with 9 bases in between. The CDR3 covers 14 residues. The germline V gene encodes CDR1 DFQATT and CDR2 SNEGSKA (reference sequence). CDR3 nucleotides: TGCAGTGCTAGAGATCTGGCAGGCCAAGAGACCCAGTACTTC. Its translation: CSARDLAGQETQYF.

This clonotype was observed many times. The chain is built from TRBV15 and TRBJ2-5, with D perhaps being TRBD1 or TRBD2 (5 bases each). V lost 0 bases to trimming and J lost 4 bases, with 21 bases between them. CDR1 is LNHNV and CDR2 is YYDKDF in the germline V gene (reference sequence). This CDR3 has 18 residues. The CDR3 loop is CATSRDVGRRRWGETQYF. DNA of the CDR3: TGTGCCACCAGCAGAGACGTGGGACGGAGAAGGTGGGGAGAGACCCAGTACTTC.

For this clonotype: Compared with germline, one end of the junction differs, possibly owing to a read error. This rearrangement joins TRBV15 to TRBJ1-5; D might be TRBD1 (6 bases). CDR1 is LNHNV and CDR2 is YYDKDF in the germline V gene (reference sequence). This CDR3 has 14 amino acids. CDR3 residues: CATSRDRRNQPQHF. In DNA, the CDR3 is TGTGCCACCAGCCGAGACAGGCGCAATCAGCCCCAGCATTTT.

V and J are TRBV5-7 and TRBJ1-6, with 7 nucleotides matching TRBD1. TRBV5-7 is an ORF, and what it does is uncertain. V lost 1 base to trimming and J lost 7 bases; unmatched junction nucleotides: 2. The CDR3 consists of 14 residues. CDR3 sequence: CASSLRDRNSPLHF. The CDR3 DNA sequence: TGTGCCAGCAGCTTGAGGGACAGAAATTCACCCCTCCACTTT.